This entry lists 8 T cell receptor beta chains sequenced from one sample in a study of regulatory T cells in long-lasting Graves disease. Relying on iRepertoire HTBI primers and Arm-PCR of CDR3 regions, the team built TCR beta libraries. TCRdb used MiXCR to reprocess the multiplex PCR reads, holding one entry per CDR3 protein. The sample gives about 350,000 distinct CDR3 sequences, 15% to 20% of which show up once; around 21% is in the top ten. Indicated time point: newly diagnosed GD, antithyroid drugs for less than 3 months. TCR sequences were obtained from RNA taken from PBMCs. These data also formed part of another study, on T cells in Graves' hyperthyroidism and ophthalmopathy.

This material consisted of peripheral blood mononuclear cells (PBMCs), taken at new diagnosis, from a patient treated with antithyroid drugs. Source of these receptors: a woman between 18 and 30 years old with Graves disease.

There are a few counts of this clonotype. The rearrangement joins TRBV2 to TRBJ1-3, with a weak D call TRBD1 (5 bases). CDR3 size: 14 residues. The V end lost 7 bases, the J end lost 7 bases, and 17 bases lay between the germline ends. Germline V gene lookup returns CDR1 SNHLY and CDR2 FYNNEI. The CDR3 sequence: CASTLDTAGNTIYF. The DNA for the CDR3 is TGTGCCAGCACCCTGGACACCGCCGGGAACACCATATATTTT.

The chain carries TRBV7-2 and TRBJ1-6, with TRBD1 matching 12 bases. CDR3 length: 15 amino acids. Germline V gene sequence: CDR1 SGHTA, CDR2 FQGNSA. V lost 5 bases to trimming and J lost 11 bases; unmatched junction nucleotides: 7. The CDR3: CASSPRDRGPTPLHF. In DNA form, the CDR3 reads TGTGCCAGCAGCCCCCGGGACAGGGGGCCGACACCCCTCCACTTT.

V is TRBV6-4 and J is TRBJ2-1, with TRBD2 identical over 10 bases. The V segment lost 2 bases and the J segment 4 bases; nucleotides outside the gene matches: 5. In germline, CDR1 is MRHNA, CDR2 SNTAGT. The CDR3 length is 16 residues. This CDR3 is CASSDGASGRYNEQFF. CDR3 sequence (DNA): TGTGCCAGCAGTGACGGTGCTAGCGGGAGATACAATGAGCAGTTCTTC.

This clonotype was detected ten times or more. J is TRBJ2-7 and V is TRBV20-1, with D unresolved. Germline CDR1 and CDR2: DFQATT and SNEGSKA (reference sequence). The V gene lost 5 bases and the J gene lost 2 bases, with 13 bases spanning the gap. The CDR3 loop spans 13 amino acids. The CDR3 sequence is CSAFGRTPYEQYF. In DNA form, the CDR3 reads TGCAGTGCTTTTGGAAGGACCCCCTACGAGCAGTACTTC.

The chain recombines TRBV9 with TRBJ2-2, with D perhaps matching TRBD1 (5 bases). The germline V and J ends were trimmed by 3 bases and 5 bases, with 14 bases remaining between them. The CDR3 has 15 residues. CDR1 is SGDLS, CDR2 YYNGEE, per germline. The CDR3: CASSASARVTGELFF. The DNA of the CDR3 is TGTGCCAGCAGCGCAAGTGCCAGGGTGACCGGGGAGCTGTTTTTT.

This clonotype appeared many times. J is TRBJ2-7 and V is TRBV6-1; 9 positions agree with TRBD1. Trimming took 5 bases from V and 5 from J; bases not matched to a gene: 10. The CDR3 totals 15 residues. Germline CDR1 reads MNHNS; CDR2 reads SASEGT. This CDR3 reads CASSQTGQGLHEQYF. The CDR3 nucleotides are TGTGCCAGCAGTCAAACAGGACAGGGGCTCCACGAGCAGTACTTC.

As regards this clonotype: A junction boundary mismatches the germline segment, possibly from a read error. This sequence joins TRBV11-1 and TRBJ2-3, with 9 bases that match TRBD1. The CDR3 sequence is 14 residues long. Germline V gene data show CDR1 as SGHAT and CDR2 as FQDESV (reference sequence). The CDR3 DNA reads TGTGCCAGCGGCGTCACAGGGGGCGCAGATACGCGGTATTTT. Encoded protein: CASGVTGGADTRYF.

This clonotype was detected a few times. The gene calls are TRBV20-1 and TRBJ1-6; D remains unclear. This CDR3 contains 14 residues. The germline V and J ends were trimmed by 3 bases and 9 bases, with 15 bases remaining between them. The germline gives CDR1 DFQATT, CDR2 SNEGSKA (reference sequence). DNA of the CDR3: TGCAGTGCTAGGTCAGGAGAGGACCTTTCACCCCTCCACTTT. Residues: CSARSGEDLSPLHF.